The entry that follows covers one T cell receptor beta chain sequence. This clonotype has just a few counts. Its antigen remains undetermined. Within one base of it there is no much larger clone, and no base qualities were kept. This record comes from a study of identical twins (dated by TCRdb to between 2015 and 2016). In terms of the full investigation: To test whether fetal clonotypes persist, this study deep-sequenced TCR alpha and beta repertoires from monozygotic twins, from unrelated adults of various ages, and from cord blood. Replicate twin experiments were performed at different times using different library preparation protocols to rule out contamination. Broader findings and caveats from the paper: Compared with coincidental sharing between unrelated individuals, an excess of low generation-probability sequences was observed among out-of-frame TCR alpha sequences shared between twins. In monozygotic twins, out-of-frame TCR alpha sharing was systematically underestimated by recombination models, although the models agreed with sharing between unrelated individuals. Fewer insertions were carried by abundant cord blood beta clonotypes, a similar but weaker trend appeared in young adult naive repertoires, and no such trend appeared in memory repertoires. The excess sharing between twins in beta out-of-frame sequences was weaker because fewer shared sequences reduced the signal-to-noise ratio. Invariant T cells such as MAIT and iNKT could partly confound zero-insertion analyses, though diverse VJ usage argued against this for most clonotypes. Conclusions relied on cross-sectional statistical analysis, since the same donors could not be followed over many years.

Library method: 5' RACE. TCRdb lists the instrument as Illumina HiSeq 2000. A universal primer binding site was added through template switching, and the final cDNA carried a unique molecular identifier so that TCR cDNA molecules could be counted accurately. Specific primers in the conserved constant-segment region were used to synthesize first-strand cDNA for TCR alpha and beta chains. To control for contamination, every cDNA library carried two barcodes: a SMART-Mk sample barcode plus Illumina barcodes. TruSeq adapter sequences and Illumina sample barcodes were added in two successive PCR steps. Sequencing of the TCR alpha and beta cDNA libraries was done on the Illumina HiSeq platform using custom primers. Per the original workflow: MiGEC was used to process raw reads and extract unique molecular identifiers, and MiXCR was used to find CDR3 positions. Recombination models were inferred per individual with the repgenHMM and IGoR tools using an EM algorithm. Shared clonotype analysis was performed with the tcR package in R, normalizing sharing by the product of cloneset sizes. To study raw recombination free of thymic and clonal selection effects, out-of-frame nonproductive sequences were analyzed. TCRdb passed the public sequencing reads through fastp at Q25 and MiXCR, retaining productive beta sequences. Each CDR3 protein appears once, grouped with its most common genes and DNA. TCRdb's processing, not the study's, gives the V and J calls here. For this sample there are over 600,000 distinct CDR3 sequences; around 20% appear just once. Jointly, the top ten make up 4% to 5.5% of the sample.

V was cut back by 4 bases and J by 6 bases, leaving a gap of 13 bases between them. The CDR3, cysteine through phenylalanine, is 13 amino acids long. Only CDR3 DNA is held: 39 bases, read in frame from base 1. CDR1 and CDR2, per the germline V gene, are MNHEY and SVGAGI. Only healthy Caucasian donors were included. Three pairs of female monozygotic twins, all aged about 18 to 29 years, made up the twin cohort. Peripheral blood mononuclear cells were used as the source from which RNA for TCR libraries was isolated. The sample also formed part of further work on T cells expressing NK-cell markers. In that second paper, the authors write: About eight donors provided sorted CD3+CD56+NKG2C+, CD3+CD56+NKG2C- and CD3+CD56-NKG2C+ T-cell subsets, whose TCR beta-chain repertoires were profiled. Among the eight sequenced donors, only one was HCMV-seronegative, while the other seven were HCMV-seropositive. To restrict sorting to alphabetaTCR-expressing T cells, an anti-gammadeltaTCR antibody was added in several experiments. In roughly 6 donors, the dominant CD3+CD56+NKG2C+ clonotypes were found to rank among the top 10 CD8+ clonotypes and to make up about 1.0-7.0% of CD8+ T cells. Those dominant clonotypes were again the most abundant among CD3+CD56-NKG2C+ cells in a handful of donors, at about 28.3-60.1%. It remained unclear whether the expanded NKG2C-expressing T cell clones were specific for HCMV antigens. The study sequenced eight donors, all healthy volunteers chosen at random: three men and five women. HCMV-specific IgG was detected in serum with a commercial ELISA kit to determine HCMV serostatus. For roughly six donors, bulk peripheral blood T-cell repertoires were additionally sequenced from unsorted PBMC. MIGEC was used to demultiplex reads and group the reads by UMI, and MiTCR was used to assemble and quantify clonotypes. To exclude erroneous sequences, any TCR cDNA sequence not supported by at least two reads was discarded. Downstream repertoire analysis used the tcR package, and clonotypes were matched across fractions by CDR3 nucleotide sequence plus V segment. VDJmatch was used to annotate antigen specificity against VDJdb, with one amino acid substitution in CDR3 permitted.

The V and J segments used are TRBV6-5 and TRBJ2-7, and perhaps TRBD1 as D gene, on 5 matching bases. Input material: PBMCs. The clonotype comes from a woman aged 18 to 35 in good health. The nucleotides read TGTGCCAGCAGTTCAGGGTTCGCGAGCGAGCAGTACTTC. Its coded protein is CASSSGFASEQYF.